The clone carrying this T cell receptor beta chain came up a few times. What it recognizes is unknown. The data stem from a study of early T cells in non-severe SARS-CoV-2 infection. In the study overall: Investigators sequenced bulk RNA drawn from unsorted whole blood, and chains remained unpaired.

Broader study findings: Anti-spike CD8 specificities were favored by VDJdb matching, whose results missed private and CD4 specificities.

V shed 4 bases and J 2 bases; nucleotides not matched to a gene: 3. The germline V gene encodes CDR1 DFQATT and CDR2 SNEGSKA (reference sequence). The CDR3 has 13 amino acids. Individual cDNA molecules carried attached unique molecular identifiers. TCRdb independently ran MiXCR on the 5' RACE reads; one entry per CDR3 protein. Seen here are 40,000 or so distinct CDR3 sequences, around 6.1% observed once, and the top ten hold 12%. The genes are TRBV20-1 and TRBJ2-7; 9 bases map to TRBD1. The sequenced sample consisted of whole blood. The sequence was collected from an adult who was a healthcare worker with PCR-confirmed SARS-CoV-2 infection or an uninfected control (not recorded which). The CDR3 here is CSANDRGTYEQYF. CDR3 DNA sequence: TGCAGTGCTAACGACAGGGGGACCTACGAGCAGTACTTC.